These 29 T cell receptor beta chains came from one sample sequenced in a study of blood T cell repertoires in COVID-19. This table comes from immunoSEQ multiplex PCR, and its TCRdb copy is limited to in-frame clones, with some not included. This sample has 150,000 to 200,000 clones, with more than 85% found just once. Sequencing was carried out using peripheral blood. All receptors come from a man between 65 and 85 years old with active or convalescent COVID-19.

This clone was picked up a small number of times. The chain is built from TRBV7-8 and TRBJ1-1; D possibly corresponds to TRBD1 (5 bases). Germline V gives CDR1 SGHVS, CDR2 FQNEAQ. The CDR3 extends over 15 amino acids. V lost 2 bases and J lost 1, with 11 bases in between. CDR3: CASSLIPGGNTEAFF. Here the CDR3 DNA reads TGTGCCAGCAGCTTAATCCCGGGGGGGAACACTGAAGCTTTCTTT. Together with reference TRBV7-8 and TRBJ1-1, the CDR3 gives the full variable domain: GAGVSQSPRYKVAKRGQDVALRCDPISGHVSLFWYQQALGQGPEFLTYFQNEAQLDKSGLPSDRFFAERPEGSVSTLKIQRTQQEDSAVYLCASSLIPGGNTEAFFGQGTRLTVV.

Only one count was recorded for this clone. This chain uses TRBV27 with TRBJ1-2, with a possible D match to TRBD1 (6 bases). Germline CDR1 is MNHEY and CDR2 is SMNVEV (reference sequence). This CDR3 has 14 residues. V was cut by 6 bases and J by 5 bases, with 16 bases left in between. CDR3 in DNA: TGTGCCAGCAGAGGGGGGGATAATGGGTATGGCTACACCTTC. It is translated as CASRGGDNGYGYTF.

The chain combines TRBV10-3 with TRBJ1-1; D is ambiguous. The ends were cut back, 2 bases at V and 6 bases at J, with 19 bases in the middle. The CDR3 has 16 amino acids. Germline V CDR1 and CDR2: ENHRY, SYGVKD. CDR3 sequence (DNA): TGTGCCATCAGTGAGGTTCCGGGAGGGCGGTTGCCTGAAGCTTTCTTT. Translating it yields CAISEVPGGRLPEAFF.

The J gene is TRBJ2-1, the V gene TRBV30; 7 nucleotides align to TRBD1. V was pared by 7 bases and J by 8 bases, with 5 bases of the junction left unmatched. Germline V gives CDR1 GTSNPN, CDR2 SVGIG (reference sequence). The CDR3 spans 11 residues. CDR3 bases: TGTGCCTTGATACAGGGGTATGAGCAGTTCTTC. Its protein product is CALIQGYEQFF.

A few counts support this clone. The chain joins TRBV7-9 to TRBJ2-5; D gene ambiguous. The germline gives CDR1 SEHNR, CDR2 FQNEAQ (reference sequence). Deletions cut 2 bases from V and 4 bases from J, with 11 bases between. CDR3 size: 14 residues. The CDR3 region is CASSLMVARETQYF. The CDR3 DNA follows: TGTGCCAGCAGCTTAATGGTTGCGCGAGAGACCCAGTACTTC.

This chain links TRBV5-4 with TRBJ2-3, with 7 positions matching TRBD2. The V gene's germline CDR1 is SGHNT and CDR2 YYREEE (reference sequence). The trim removed 1 base at V and 3 bases at J, leaving 8 bases unmatched. The CDR3 is made up of 16 amino acids. CDR3 sequence reads: CASSLWGGLGTDTQYF. DNA of the CDR3: TGTGCCAGCAGCTTGTGGGGTGGACTAGGAACAGATACGCAGTATTTT.

A few counts support this clone. V is TRBV15 and J is TRBJ2-1; 10 bases fit TRBD2. Germline trimming cut 0 bases from V and 5 bases from J; bases unmatched to any gene: 10. Germline loops: CDR1 LNHNV, CDR2 YYDKDF (reference sequence). The CDR3 is made up of 18 amino acids. The CDR3 DNA follows: TGTGCCACCAGCAGAGATCGGAGACTAGCGGGCTCTGACAATGAGCAGTTCTTC. Translating it yields CATSRDRRLAGSDNEQFF.

The chain couples TRBV6-5 to TRBJ1-3, with a possible D match to TRBD1 (5 bases). The CDR3 length is 14 residues. In germline, CDR1 is MNHEY, CDR2 SVGAGI. Between the trimmed V and J ends, which lost 2 bases and 2 bases, there was a span of 7 bases. CDR3 in DNA: TGTGCCAGCAGTTACGGGGGGGCTGGAAACACCATATATTTT. This sequence encodes CASSYGGAGNTIYF.

CDR3 sequence (DNA): TGTGCCAGCAGCTCGCAAGAGACCCAGTACTTC. It yields the protein CASSSQETQYF. The rearrangement joins TRBV6-2 or TRBV6-3 to TRBJ2-5; no clear D. Germline V lookup: CDR1 MNHEY, CDR2 SVGEGT. V was shortened by 6 bases and J by 2 bases, with 4 bases between the two germline ends. The CDR3 extends over 11 amino acids.

V gene TRBV3-1 (or the pseudogene TRBV3-2) combines with J gene TRBJ2-5, with 11 positions matching TRBD2. V was clipped by 3 bases and J by 5 bases; unmatched bases: 8. The CDR3 extends over 16 amino acids. The germline V gene encodes CDR1 LGHDT and CDR2 YNNKEL (reference sequence). As DNA, the CDR3 is TGTGCCAGCAGCCACCGACTAGCGGGAAATGGGGAGACCCAGTACTTC. Translating gives CASSHRLAGNGETQYF.

This rearrangement joins TRBV2 to TRBJ2-7; tentatively, D is TRBD2 (6 bases). CDR1 and CDR2 (germline): SNHLY, FYNNEI. V was trimmed by 6 bases and J by 0 bases, leaving 9 bases between them. This CDR3 spans 13 amino acids. CDR3 sequence (DNA): TGTGCCAGCAGCGGGGGAAGCTCCTACGAGCAGTACTTC. Translation: CASSGGSSYEQYF. The whole variable domain, filled in from reference TRBV2 and TRBJ2-7, reads EPEVTQTPSHQVTQMGQEVILRCVPISNHLYFYWYRQILGQKVEFLVSFYNNEISEKSEIFDDQFSVERPDGSNFTLKIRSTKLEDSAMYFCASSGGSSYEQYFGPGTRLTVT.

The chain has TRBV5-4 and TRBJ1-1, with D perhaps TRBD1 (5 bases). The CDR3 is made up of 14 amino acids. CDR1 SGHNT and CDR2 YYREEE come from the germline V gene (reference sequence). V was shortened by 1 base and J by 5 bases, with 12 bases between the two germline ends. CDR3 DNA: TGTGCCAGCAGCTTGTGGGGGAGGCAGACTGAAGCTTTCTTT. This encodes CASSLWGRQTEAFF.

This clone was counted only a few times. The chain joins TRBV19 to TRBJ2-3; D may be TRBD1 (6 bases). The CDR3 runs to 17 residues. Germline V gene lookup returns CDR1 LNHDA and CDR2 SQIVND (reference sequence). Trimming stripped 3 bases from V and 4 bases from J, with 20 bases between. This CDR3 is CASSIGYRVVGADTQYF. DNA of the CDR3: TGTGCCAGTAGTATCGGATACAGGGTAGTGGGGGCAGATACGCAGTATTTT.

This clone occurred a few times. V and J are TRBV6-5 and TRBJ1-5, with D possibly matching TRBD1 (5 bases). Germline CDR1 and CDR2: MNHEY and SVGAGI. The V gene lost 6 bases and the J gene lost 2 bases, with 11 bases spanning the gap. The CDR3 contains 14 residues. The DNA for the CDR3 is TGTGCCAGCAGCTTGATAGGGGGCAATCAGCCCCAGCATTTT. Translated: CASSLIGGNQPQHF.

J is TRBJ1-2 and V is TRBV6-5; 8 bases match TRBD1. Losses at the gene ends were 6 bases for V and 1 base for J; bases not matched to a gene: 10. CDR3 length: 16 residues. Germline CDR1 is MNHEY and CDR2 is SVGAGI. The CDR3 region has the DNA TGTGCCAGCAGCTACCTAGGACAGGGAATTAACTATGGCTACACCTTC. Translated, it gives CASSYLGQGINYGYTF.

This chain links TRBV9 with TRBJ1-1; no clear D gene. V was pared by 4 bases and J by 2 bases, with 9 bases between. The CDR3 is made up of 13 amino acids. Looked up from germline, CDR1 is SGDLS and CDR2 is YYNGEE. CDR3 sequence: CASSLRINTEAFF. In DNA form, the CDR3 reads TGTGCCAGCAGCCTGAGAATCAACACTGAAGCTTTCTTT.

The rearrangement uses TRBV14 and TRBJ2-3, with D perhaps matching TRBD2 (6 bases). The V gene's germline CDR1 is SGHDN and CDR2 FVKESK. The CDR3 is made up of 19 amino acids. V was trimmed by 4 bases and J by 0 bases, leaving 23 bases between them. CDR3 residues: CASSRLTSSSAHSTDTQYF. The CDR3 DNA follows: TGTGCCAGCAGCCGATTAACTTCCTCTAGCGCTCATAGCACAGATACGCAGTATTTT.

This chain joins TRBV2 and TRBJ2-7, with TRBD2 matching 11 bases. The CDR3 consists of 15 residues. The V and J ends lost 4 bases and 7 bases, in that order; junction bases with no gene match: 9. Looked up from germline, CDR1 is SNHLY and CDR2 is FYNNEI. CDR3 loop: CASSASGGFVTEQYF. CDR3 coding DNA: TGTGCCAGCAGTGCTAGCGGGGGGTTCGTGACGGAGCAGTACTTC. Full variable domain (outside the CDR3, taken from reference TRBV2 and TRBJ2-7): EPEVTQTPSHQVTQMGQEVILRCVPISNHLYFYWYRQILGQKVEFLVSFYNNEISEKSEIFDDQFSVERPDGSNFTLKIRSTKLEDSAMYFCASSASGGFVTEQYFGPGTRLTVT.

The chain joins TRBV4-2 to TRBJ1-3; weak D call: TRBD1 (6 bases). Deletions cut 0 bases from V and 0 bases from J, with 12 bases between. The germline V gene encodes CDR1 LGHNA and CDR2 YNFKEQ. CDR3 size: 17 residues. Here the CDR3 reads CASSQDTGGSSGNTIYF. The DNA of the CDR3 is TGTGCCAGCAGCCAAGATACTGGGGGCAGCTCTGGAAACACCATATATTTT.

CDR3 protein: CASSVEGRGNEQFF. The CDR3 nucleotides are TGTGCCAGCAGCGTAGAAGGCAGGGGCAATGAGCAGTTCTTC. The chain employs TRBV9 and TRBJ2-1, with a weak D call TRBD1 (6 bases). Germline V gene sequence: CDR1 SGDLS, CDR2 YYNGEE. Trimming cost V 0 bases and J 6 bases, with 10 bases left between them. The CDR3 totals 14 residues.

This clone was counted between two and nine times. The chain has TRBV29-1 and TRBJ2-1; 9 nucleotides match TRBD1. The germline CDR1 and CDR2 sequences are SQVTM and ANQGSEA. The CDR3 spans 13 residues. V was clipped by 4 bases and J by 6 bases; unmatched bases: 4. CDR3 DNA: TGCAGCGTTGGACAGGGGGTGTTCAATGAGCAGTTCTTC. This translates into CSVGQGVFNEQFF.

The V and J genes are TRBV6-2 or TRBV6-3 and TRBJ1-5, with D perhaps matching TRBD1 (5 bases). Trimming took 4 bases from V and 2 from J, leaving 24 bases between them. The CDR3 loop spans 19 amino acids. CDR1 MNHEY and CDR2 SVGEGT come from the germline V gene. This CDR3 is CASSSHSGGGFYGNQPQHF. The CDR3 region has the DNA TGTGCCAGCAGTTCTCATTCTGGGGGAGGTTTCTATGGCAATCAGCCCCAGCATTTT.

The rearrangement joins TRBV6-5 to TRBJ2-5; tentatively, D is TRBD2 (6 bases). Trimming left V 6 bases short and J 5 bases short, with 16 bases between. The CDR3 extends over 14 amino acids. Germline V gene data show CDR1 as MNHEY and CDR2 as SVGAGI. The CDR3 bases are TGTGCCAGCAGCCTTCTTGGGGAGGAGGAGACCCAGTACTTC. This encodes CASSLLGEEETQYF.

This chain joins TRBV28 and TRBJ2-5, with D possibly being TRBD1 (6 bases). The V and J ends lost 3 bases and 2 bases respectively, with 13 bases between them. This CDR3 has 15 amino acids. The germline V gene encodes CDR1 MDHEN and CDR2 SYDVKM. CDR3 residues: CASSFKAGVQETQYF. CDR3 bases: TGTGCCAGCAGTTTTAAGGCAGGGGTACAAGAGACCCAGTACTTC.

The chain uses TRBV9 and TRBJ2-2; 8 bases fit TRBD2. J was trimmed by 3 bases and V by 1 base; bases with no gene match: 2. The CDR3 runs to 15 residues. Germline CDR1 reads SGDLS; CDR2 reads YYNGEE. CDR3 region: CASSVRGGYTGELFF. Written as DNA, the CDR3 is TGTGCCAGCAGCGTACGGGGGGGTTACACCGGGGAGCTGTTTTTT. Combining the CDR3 with reference TRBV9 and TRBJ2-2 gives the whole variable domain DSGVTQTPKHLITATGQRVTLRCSPRSGDLSVYWYQQSLDQGLQFLIQYYNGEERAKGNILERFSAQQFPDLHSELNLSSLELGDSALYFCASSVRGGYTGELFFGEGSRLTVL.

This sequence joins TRBV30 and TRBJ2-5, with 8 bases fitting TRBD2. Germline CDR1 GTSNPN, CDR2 SVGIG (reference sequence). CDR3 size: 15 residues. The junction had 9 bases not matched to a gene; V was cut back by 1 base and J by 5 bases. The CDR3 loop reads CAWSGLAGPWETQYF. As DNA, the CDR3 is TGTGCCTGGAGTGGTCTAGCGGGCCCTTGGGAGACCCAGTACTTC.

V usage is TRBV10-1 and J usage is TRBJ1-6, with D maybe TRBD1 (6 bases). Germline loops: CDR1 WNHNN, CDR2 SYGVQD (reference sequence). CDR3 length: 11 residues. The V and J ends lost 6 bases and 10 bases respectively, with 7 bases between them. This CDR3 is CASRRGSPLHF. CDR3 nucleotide sequence: TGCGCCAGCAGAAGGGGGTCACCCCTCCACTTT.

The rearrangement joins TRBV3-1 (or the pseudogene TRBV3-2) to TRBJ2-3, with TRBD2 matching over 8 bases. Trimming cost V 0 bases and J 6 bases; bases outside gene matches: 8. This CDR3 is built from 16 residues. The germline gives CDR1 LGHDT, CDR2 YNNKEL (reference sequence). The DNA for the CDR3 is TGTGCCAGCAGCCAAGAGCTAGCGGGCTTTTCGGATACGCAGTATTTT. Its translation: CASSQELAGFSDTQYF.

The J gene is TRBJ2-4, the V gene TRBV30; weak D call: TRBD1 (5 bases). This CDR3 contains 13 residues. Germline CDR1 GTSNPN, CDR2 SVGIG (reference sequence). The V gene lost 4 bases and the J gene lost 6 bases, with 13 bases spanning the gap. The CDR3 nucleotides read TGTGCCTGGAACTACGGGCAGGGAAACATTCAGTACTTC. It is translated as CAWNYGQGNIQYF. Complete variable domain (other parts from reference TRBV30 and TRBJ2-4): SQTIHQWPATLVQPVGSPLSLECTVEGTSNPNLYWYRQAAGRGLQLLFYSVGIGQISSEVPQNLSASRPQDRQFILSSKKLLLSDSGFYLCAWNYGQGNIQYFGAGTRLSVL.